This T cell receptor beta chain derives from a study of blood T cells in healthy people across ages. Primed by a sample-barcoded 5' primer and a J-beta primer mix, a second PCR proceeded for about 7 to 11 cycles. One entry per CDR3 protein, called by TCRdb with MiXCR from the 5' RACE reads. The sample records over 1,500,000 distinct CDR3 sequences, 39% being singletons. The V gene lost 1 base and the J gene lost 4 bases, with 10 bases spanning the gap. Per germline, CDR1 SGHTA and CDR2 FQGNSA. The CDR3 totals 14 residues. The origin of this receptor is a human donor in good health. The chain joins TRBV7-2 to TRBJ1-2; D gene uncertain. The sequencing input was blood. The CDR3: CASSLGIESYGYTF. CDR3 nucleotide sequence: TGTGCCAGCAGCTTAGGGATTGAGTCCTATGGCTACACCTTC.